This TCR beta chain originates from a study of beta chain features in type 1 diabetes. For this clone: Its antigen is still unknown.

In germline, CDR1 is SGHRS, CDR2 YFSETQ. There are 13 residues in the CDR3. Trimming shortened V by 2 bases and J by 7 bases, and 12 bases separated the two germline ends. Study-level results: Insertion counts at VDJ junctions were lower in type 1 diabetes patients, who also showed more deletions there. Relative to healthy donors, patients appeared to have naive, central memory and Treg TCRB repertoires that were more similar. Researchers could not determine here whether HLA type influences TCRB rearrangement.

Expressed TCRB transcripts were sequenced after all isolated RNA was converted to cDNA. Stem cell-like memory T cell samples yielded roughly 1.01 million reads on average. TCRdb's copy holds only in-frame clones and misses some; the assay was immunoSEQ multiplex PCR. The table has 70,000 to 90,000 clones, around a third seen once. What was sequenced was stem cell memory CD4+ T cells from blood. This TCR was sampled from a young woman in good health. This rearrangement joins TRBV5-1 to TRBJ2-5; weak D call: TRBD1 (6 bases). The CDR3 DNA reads TGCGCCAGCAGCTTTGGGGGCTTTGTGACCCAGTACTTC. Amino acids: CASSFGGFVTQYF.